The 4 T cell receptor beta chains below come from one sample, sequenced in a study of CD8 T cells in Susac syndrome. The RNA, 0.5 to 1 ug, was put through reverse transcription using random hexamers. In TCRdb, the immunoSEQ multiplex PCR reads were re-called with MiXCR into one record per CDR3 protein. There are about 290,000 distinct CDR3 sequences in the sample; roughly 85% occur only once, and 0.2% to 0.25% lies in the top ten. What was sequenced was CD8+ T cells from PBMCs. Receptors were obtained from a human donor with multiple sclerosis.

The chain carries TRBV29-1 and TRBJ1-2; 8 bases agree with TRBD1. With 4 bases clipped from V and 5 bases from J, the junction kept 6 bases outside the gene matches. The CDR3 totals 13 residues. Germline assignment: CDR1 SQVTM and CDR2 ANQGSEA. The CDR3: CSVALTGAYGYTF. For the CDR3, the DNA is TGCAGCGTTGCCTTGACAGGGGCTTATGGCTACACCTTC.

CDR3 sequence: CASSQSDRGSYEQYF. The CDR3 nucleotides are TGCGCCAGCAGCCAGTCAGACAGGGGGAGCTACGAGCAGTACTTC. The chain joins TRBV4-3 to TRBJ2-7; 9 nucleotides align to TRBD1. The CDR3 runs 15 residues. Per germline, CDR1 LGHNA and CDR2 YSLEER. With 3 bases clipped from V and 3 bases from J, the junction kept 6 bases outside the gene matches.

The V call is TRBV27, the J call TRBJ2-3; a weak D match, TRBD2 (6 bases). CDR3 length: 15 residues. Germline CDR1 reads MNHEY; CDR2 reads SMNVEV (reference sequence). The germline V and J ends were trimmed by 3 bases and 2 bases, with 12 bases remaining between them. The CDR3 region has the DNA TGTGCCAGCAGTTTCGAGGGACTGGCCACAGATACGCAGTATTTT. Translation gives CASSFEGLATDTQYF.

The chain recombines TRBV7-9 with TRBJ1-5; possible D gene TRBD1, 5 bases. This CDR3 has 14 residues. The germline V and J ends were trimmed by 5 bases and 5 bases, with 13 bases remaining between them. CDR1 is SEHNR and CDR2 is FQNEAQ in the germline V gene (reference sequence). CDR3 sequence reads: CASSPGRGDQPQHF. The CDR3 bases are TGTGCCAGCAGCCCGGGGAGGGGTGATCAGCCCCAGCATTTT. Using reference TRBV7-9 and TRBJ1-5 for the parts outside the CDR3, the full variable domain is DTGVSQNPRHKITKRGQNVTFRCDPISEHNRLYWYRQTLGQGPEFLTYFQNEAQLEKSRLLSDRFSAERPKGSFSTLEIQRTEQGDSAMYLCASSPGRGDQPQHFGDGTRLSIL.